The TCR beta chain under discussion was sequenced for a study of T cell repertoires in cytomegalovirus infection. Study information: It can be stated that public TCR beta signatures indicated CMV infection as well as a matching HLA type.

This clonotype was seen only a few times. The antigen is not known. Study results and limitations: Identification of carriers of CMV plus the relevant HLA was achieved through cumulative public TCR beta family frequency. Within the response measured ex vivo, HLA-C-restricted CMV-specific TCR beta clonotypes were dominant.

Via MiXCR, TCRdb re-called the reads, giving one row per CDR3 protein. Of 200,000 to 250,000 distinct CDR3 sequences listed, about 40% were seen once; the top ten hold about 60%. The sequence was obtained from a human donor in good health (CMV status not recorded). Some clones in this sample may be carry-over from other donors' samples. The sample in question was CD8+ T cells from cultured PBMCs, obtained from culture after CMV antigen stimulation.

The CDR3: CASVGAPRGTEAFF. The CDR3 nucleotides are TGTGCCAGCGTCGGGGCGCCACGGGGCACTGAAGCTTTCTTT. This chain joins TRBV12-3 or TRBV12-4 and TRBJ1-1; perhaps TRBD1 as D (5 bases). The V and J ends lost 8 bases and 4 bases respectively, with 17 bases between them. The CDR3 sequence is 14 residues long.